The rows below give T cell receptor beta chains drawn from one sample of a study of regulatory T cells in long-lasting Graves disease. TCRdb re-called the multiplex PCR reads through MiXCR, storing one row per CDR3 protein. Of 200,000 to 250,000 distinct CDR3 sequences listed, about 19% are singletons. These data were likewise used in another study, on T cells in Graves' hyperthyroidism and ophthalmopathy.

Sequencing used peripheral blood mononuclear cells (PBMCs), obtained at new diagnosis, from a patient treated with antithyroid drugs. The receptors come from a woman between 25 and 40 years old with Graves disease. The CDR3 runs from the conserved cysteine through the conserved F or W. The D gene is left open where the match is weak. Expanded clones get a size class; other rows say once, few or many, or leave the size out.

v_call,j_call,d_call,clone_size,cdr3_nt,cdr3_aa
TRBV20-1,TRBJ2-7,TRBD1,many,TGCAGTGCCCCGGGACAGAATACCTACGAGCAGTACTTC,CSAPGQNTYEQYF
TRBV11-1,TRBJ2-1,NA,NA,TGTGCCAGCAGCACCCAGGGACGGACACCCTACAATGAGCAGTTCTTC,CASSTQGRTPYNEQFF
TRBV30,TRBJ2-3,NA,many,TGTGCCTGGAGTGTTCTAGCCTCCACAGATACGCAGTATTTT,CAWSVLASTDTQYF
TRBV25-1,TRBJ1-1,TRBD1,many,TGTGCCAGCAGTGACAGGACAGGGGAAGCTTTCTTT,CASSDRTGEAFF
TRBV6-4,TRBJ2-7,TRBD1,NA,TGTGCCAGCAGAATCCGGGACAGGGGACAATCCTACGAGCGGTACTTC,CASRIRDRGQSYERYF
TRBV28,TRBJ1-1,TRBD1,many,TGTGCCAGCAGGACAGGGGGCCTGAACACTGAAGCTTTCTTT,CASRTGGLNTEAFF
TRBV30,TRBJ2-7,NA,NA,TGTGCCTGGAATAGGGACGTCGGGTTCGAGCAGTACTTC,CAWNRDVGFEQYF
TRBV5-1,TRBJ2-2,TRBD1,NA,TGCGCCAGCAGCTTGGCGGGGACAGGTTTCATCCGGGAGCTGTTTTTT,CASSLAGTGFIRELFF
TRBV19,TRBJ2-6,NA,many,TGTGCCAGTAAACAGACCTCTGGGGCCAACGTCCTGACTTTC,CASKQTSGANVLTF
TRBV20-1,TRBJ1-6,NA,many,TGCAGTGCTAATTCACCCCTCCACTTT,CSANSPLHF
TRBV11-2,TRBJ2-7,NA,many,TGTGCCAGCAGCTTAGTAGGGGATTTGGCCTACGAGCAGTACTTC,CASSLVGDLAYEQYF
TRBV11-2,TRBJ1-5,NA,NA,TGTGCCAGCAGCTTAGCTAGGGGCCCTCAGCCCCAGCATTTT,CASSLARGPQPQHF
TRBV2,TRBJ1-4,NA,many,TGTGCCAGCACCGGCGGCAGAGGGTTAGAAAAACTGTTTTTT,CASTGGRGLEKLFF
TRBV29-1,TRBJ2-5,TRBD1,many,TGCAGCGTTGACAGGGGGCAAGGCGGGGAGACCCAGTACTTC,CSVDRGQGGETQYF
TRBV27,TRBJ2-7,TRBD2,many,TGTGCCAGCAGTTTCGCTAGCGGGAGGTACGAGCAGTACTTC,CASSFASGRYEQYF
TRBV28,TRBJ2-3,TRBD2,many,TGTGCCAGCAGGCCCCTTAGGGCGGGGGAGACAGATACGCAGTATTTT,CASRPLRAGETDTQYF
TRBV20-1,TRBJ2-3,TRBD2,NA,TGCAGTGCTGGAGCGGGGGGATCAGATACGCAGTATTTT,CSAGAGGSDTQYF
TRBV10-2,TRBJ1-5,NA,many,TGCGCCAGCAGGTTTGACAGAGCTAGCAATCAGCCCCAGCATTTT,CASRFDRASNQPQHF
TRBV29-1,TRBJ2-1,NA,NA,TGCAGCGGTAGGATGGGGGGTTACGAGCAGTTCTTC,CSGRMGGYEQFF
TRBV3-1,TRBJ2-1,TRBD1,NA,TGTGCCAGCAGCCACCTAGGGACAGGGTATGTCGTTGAGCAGTTCTTC,CASSHLGTGYVVEQFF
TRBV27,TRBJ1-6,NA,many,TGTGCCAGCAGTCCCGGCTGGAACTCTAATTCACCCCTCCACTTT,CASSPGWNSNSPLHF
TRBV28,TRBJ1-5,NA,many,TGTGCCAGCAGACAACAACCGAGGGCGGGCAATCAGCCCCAGCATTTT,CASRQQPRAGNQPQHF
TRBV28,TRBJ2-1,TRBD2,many,TGTGCCAGCAGTTTCCCGACTAGCGGACTTACCTACAATGAGCAGTTCTTC,CASSFPTSGLTYNEQFF
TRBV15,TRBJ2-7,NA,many,TGTGCCACCAGCAGAGGGGTAGGGATGGACGAGCAGTACTTC,CATSRGVGMDEQYF
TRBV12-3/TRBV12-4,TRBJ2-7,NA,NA,TGTGCCAGCACCGGACCTACTGTCTCCTCCTACGAGCAGTACTTC,CASTGPTVSSYEQYF
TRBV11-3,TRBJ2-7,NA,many,TGTGCCAGCCAACAGGAGACCTACGAGCAGTACTTC,CASQQETYEQYF
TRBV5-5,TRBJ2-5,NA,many,TGTGCCAGCAGCAGGGGGAGTGGCGAGACCCAGTACTTC,CASSRGSGETQYF
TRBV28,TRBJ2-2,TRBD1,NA,TGTGCCAGCAGACAGGGGCTTTCGAACACCGGGGAGCTGTTTTTT,CASRQGLSNTGELFF
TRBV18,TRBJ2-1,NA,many,TGTGCCAGCTCACCCACCCTTGGGACCCTCGTAGGGGGTGGTGAGCAGTTCTTC,CASSPTLGTLVGGGEQFF
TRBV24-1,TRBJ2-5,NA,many,TGTGCCACCAGTGAGTCCGGGCCCCAGGAGACCCAGTACTTC,CATSESGPQETQYF
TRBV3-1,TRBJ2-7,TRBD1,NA,TGTGCCAGCAGCCATCACCGGACAGGGGGCAACGAGCAGTACTTC,CASSHHRTGGNEQYF
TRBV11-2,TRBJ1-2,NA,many,TGTGCCAGCAGCTTAGACAGGTCTAACTATGGCTACACCTTC,CASSLDRSNYGYTF
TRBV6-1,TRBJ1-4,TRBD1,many,TGTGCCAGCAGGCGAGGACAGGAATCAAATGAAAAACTGTTTTTT,CASRRGQESNEKLFF
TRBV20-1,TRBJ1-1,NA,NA,TGCAGTGCTAGTGCATGGAACACTGAAGCTTTCTTT,CSASAWNTEAFF
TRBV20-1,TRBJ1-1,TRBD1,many,TGCAGTGCTAGAGCCTACGAGGGGGCAGGGAACACTGAAGCTTTCTTT,CSARAYEGAGNTEAFF
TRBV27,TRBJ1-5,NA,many,TGTGCCACCGGGCTATTTCGTCAGCCCCAGCATTTT,CATGLFRQPQHF
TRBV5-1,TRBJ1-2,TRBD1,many,TGCGCCAGCAGCCGGACAGGGTATGGCTACACCTTC,CASSRTGYGYTF
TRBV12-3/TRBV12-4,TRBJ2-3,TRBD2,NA,TGTGCCAGCAGTTTAGCGCGGGGACTAGCGGGGGCCAGCACAGATACGCAGTATTTT,CASSLARGLAGASTDTQYF
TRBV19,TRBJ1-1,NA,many,TGTGCCAGTAGTACCGGACACACTGAAGCTTTCTTT,CASSTGHTEAFF
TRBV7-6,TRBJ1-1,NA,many,TGTGCCAGCAGCTTAGGGGAGGCCGGGGGGGGCACTGAAGCTTTCTTT,CASSLGEAGGGTEAFF
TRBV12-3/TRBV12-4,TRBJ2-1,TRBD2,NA,TGTGCCAGCAGTTTCGTAGCGGGGGGAAATGAGCAGTTCTTC,CASSFVAGGNEQFF
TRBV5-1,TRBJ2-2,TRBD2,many,TGCGCCAGCAGCTACTATAGCGGGGGGGCCAACACCGGGGAGCTGTTTTTT,CASSYYSGGANTGELFF
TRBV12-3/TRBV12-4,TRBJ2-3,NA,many,TGTGCCAGCAGTTTAGACAGTCGGGGCACAGATACGCAGTATTTT,CASSLDSRGTDTQYF
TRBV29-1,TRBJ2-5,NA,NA,TGCAGCGAGAAGGCCGGAAGGGGAAAGACCCAGTACTTC,CSEKAGRGKTQYF
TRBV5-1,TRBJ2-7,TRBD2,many,TGCGCCAGCAGCGCCTCCGGGACTAGCGGGGAGTCGCAGTACTTC,CASSASGTSGESQYF
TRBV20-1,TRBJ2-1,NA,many,TGCAGTGCTAGAACTAAGGTCCCCGACCTGGTCAATGAGCAGTTCTTC,CSARTKVPDLVNEQFF
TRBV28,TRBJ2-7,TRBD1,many,TGTGCCAGCAAGGGGACAGGGGGTTTCGAGCAGTACTTC,CASKGTGGFEQYF
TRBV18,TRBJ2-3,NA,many,TGTGCCAGCTCAGTGACCGCCACCGCAGATACGCAGTATTTT,CASSVTATADTQYF
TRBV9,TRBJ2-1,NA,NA,TGTGCCAGCAGCGTAGCTGTGGGAACTTACAATGAGCAGTTCTTC,CASSVAVGTYNEQFF